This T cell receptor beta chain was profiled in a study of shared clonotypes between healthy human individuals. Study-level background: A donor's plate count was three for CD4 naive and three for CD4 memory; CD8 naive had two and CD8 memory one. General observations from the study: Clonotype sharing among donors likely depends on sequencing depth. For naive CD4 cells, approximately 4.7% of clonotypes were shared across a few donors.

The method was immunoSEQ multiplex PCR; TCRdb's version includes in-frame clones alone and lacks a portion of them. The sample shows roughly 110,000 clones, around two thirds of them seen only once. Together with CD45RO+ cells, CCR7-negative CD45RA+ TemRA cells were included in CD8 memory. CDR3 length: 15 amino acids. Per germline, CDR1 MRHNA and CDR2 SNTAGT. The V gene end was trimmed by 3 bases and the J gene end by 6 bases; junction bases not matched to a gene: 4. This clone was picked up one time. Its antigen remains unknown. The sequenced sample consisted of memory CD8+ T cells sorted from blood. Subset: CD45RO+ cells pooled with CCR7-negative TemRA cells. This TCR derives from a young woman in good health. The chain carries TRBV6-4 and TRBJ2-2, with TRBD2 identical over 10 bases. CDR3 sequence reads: CASSDSLAGAGELFF. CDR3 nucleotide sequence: TGTGCCAGCAGTGATTCGCTAGCGGGAGCCGGGGAGCTGTTTTTT.